This paragraph covers one T cell receptor beta chain sequence. In this sample, this clone turned up a few times. The target of this receptor is not known. Per-base qualities were not stored, and no clone one base away is much larger. This record comes from a study of shared clonotypes between healthy human individuals (dated by TCRdb to about 2020). About the study as a whole: The cohort comprised a couple of women and a few men aged 18 to 49 years. To increase sequencing depth and limit assay-specific biases, TCR repertoire library preparation and sequencing were carried out by different laboratories using diverse techniques. The study deeply sequenced blood TCR repertoires of five healthy adults to estimate repertoire size and the extent of clonotype sharing between individuals. Per donor, leukapheresis produced somewhere between about 0.94 and 9 billion PBMCs. For each donor, CD4 naive and CD4 memory were each given three plates, CD8 naive was given two plates, and CD8 memory was given one plate.

Donors were healthy HIV-negative adults with no recently reported acute infections or vaccinations. Only Caucasian adults living in Nashville, Tennessee, USA were represented among the donors. CD4+ T cells were enriched through magnetic negative selection, after which naive cells were positively selected on CD45RA and the remaining negative fraction served as the memory subset. Blood was obtained by leukapheresis, after which PBMCs were separated by Ficoll-Histopaque density gradient centrifugation and cryopreserved in liquid nitrogen vapor phase. Analytical flow cytometry was used to check the purity and quantity of each magnetically sorted T cell population. Genomic DNA was isolated from each sorted fraction and quantified by UV absorbance on a Nanodrop 2000c. Using the deep immunoSEQ assay, TCR CDR3 regions were amplified from genomic DNA by multiplex PCR. Genomic DNA extracted from each cell subset was distributed evenly over all wells of several immunoSEQ 96-well plates, and each plate served as one replicate. Each replicate PCR for sorted subsets received approximately 220 ng genomic DNA, equal to 30,000 or so T cell genomes. The purified libraries were quantified using a Qubit 3.0 fluorometer, sized with a Bioanalyzer 2100, and then quantified again using the KAPA Library Quantification kit. Every immunoSEQ 96-well plate was sequenced on a dedicated single-read 150-cycle Illumina NextSeq 550 flow cell. On the study's bioinformatics: Because the immunoSEQ output included only junctional sequences and no quality scores, the filtering could not be the same as the filtering used for full-length reads. To assign V/J genes and CDR3, sequences were annotated using PyIR, a Python wrapper for IgBLAST v1.9, with IMGT germline references. Any read was removed if the V/J assignment was weak (E-value above 1e-6), the CDR3 was missing, or the read contained stop codons, out-of-frame junctions, or ambiguous translated residues. V3J clonotypes were defined as sequences sharing the same inferred V gene, J gene, and CDR3 amino acid sequence. Percentage overlap between repertoires was calculated by dividing the number of shared unique clonotypes by the size of the smaller repertoire. Richness of each repertoire was evaluated using RTK rarefaction, the Chao1 estimator, and Recon v2.1 estimates of unobserved clonotypes. Generation probabilities were computed with OLGA for all TCRbeta clonotypes obtained by the gDNA method from several donors. The immuneACCESS repertoire file appears here via TCRdb, limited to in-frame rearrangements. These files lack a portion of the clones; in checked studies, under half of the deficit traces to unresolved V genes, and the cause of the others is not known. V and J calls and clone size are those listed in that table; D and trimming were worked out from the DNA. For this sample there are some 360,000 clones; over 70% appear just once. Of the sample, 10% is held by the ten largest clones.

Beyond this particular receptor, the publication reports: Estimated clonotype richness was generally larger for naive than for memory subsets. Because the study included only a small number of donors, the genetic and exposure-history diversity represented was limited. Pairwise subsampling led to the expectation that sequencing depth would affect the degree of clonotype sharing among donors. Sampling was limited to blood, and TCR repertoires in tissue likely differ from TCR repertoires in blood. Compared with non-shared clonotypes, clonotypes shared by all four sorted-subset donors had higher generation probabilities. Even with the large sequencing depth, rarefaction of the sorted-subset datasets indicated that sequencing was incomplete. Sharing across a handful of donors was observed for around 5% of naive CD4, less than 4% of naive CD8, about 2.3% of memory CD4, and roughly 0.4% of memory CD8 clonotypes.

The material sequenced was memory CD4+ T cells sorted from blood. The meaning of the sample's cell subset or site label: CD45RA-negative fraction. The TCR was taken from a young man in good health.

The DNA sequence is TGTGCCAGCAGTACCCTTGCAGGGGATGAAGCTTTCTTT. This translates into CASSTLAGDEAFF. The chain uses TRBV27 and TRBJ1-1, and the D gene may be TRBD1, 6 bases matching. From a lookup of the germline V gene (reference sequence), CDR1 and CDR2 are MNHEY and SMNVEV. The CDR3, cysteine through phenylalanine, is 13 amino acids long. Of all the DNA, just the CDR3 is kept, 39 bases in frame from base 1. The germline ends are 14 bases apart after V is trimmed by 5 bases and J by 7 bases.